Here is one T cell receptor (beta chain) with its context. What it recognizes is unknown. It was with 60 Vbeta and 13 Jbeta primers that the PCR ran. Clones were read by immunoSEQ multiplex PCR, and TCRdb kept only the in-frame ones, dropping some. The sample consists of about 130,000 clones, roughly four fifths of them appearing once. The source of the sample is a study of cytomegalovirus exposure and HLA in healthy donors. Overall study results and limits: There were a few CMV-associated chains whose specificity for CMV antigens was confirmed in vitro. The authors later linked a missense DCLRE1C variant to TCR beta V- and J-gene trimming. Analysis was performed later, and it showed HLA-associated TCR beta chains to be more clonally expanded than equally common others.

This CDR3 has 16 residues. V lost 8 bases and J lost 1; bases outside the gene matches: 12. Germline CDR1 is MDHEN and CDR2 is SYDVKM. The sample taken for sequencing was PBMCs. This rearrangement joins TRBV28 to TRBJ1-1, with 8 nucleotides matching TRBD1. The receptor was derived from a woman aged 50 to 60 in good health and CMV-seronegative. The chain's CDR3 is CASPPTGGVGNTEAFF. The CDR3 nucleotides are TGTGCCAGCCCGCCCACAGGGGGAGTGGGGAACACTGAAGCTTTCTTT.